What follows are 17 T cell receptor beta chains derived from one specimen sequenced in a study of T cell responses to AZD1222 COVID-19 vaccine (dated by TCRdb to the early 2020s). The meaning of the sample's time point label: baseline before first vaccination. The method behind the library was the immunoSEQ multiplex PCR assay. The immuneACCESS repertoire file appears here via TCRdb, limited to in-frame rearrangements. These files lack a portion of the clones; in checked studies, under half of the deficit traces to unresolved V genes, and the cause of the others is not known. The sample table lists 150,000 to 200,000 clones, 80% to 95% of them with a count of one. The ten largest clonotypes hold approximately 2.3% of the sample. The specimen was peripheral blood, collected on day 0 of AZD1222 vaccination. Source of these receptors: an adult in good health.

V gene TRBV6-6 combines with J gene TRBJ2-6; TRBD2 aligns across 8 bases. The germline V gene encodes CDR1 MNHNY and CDR2 SVGAGI (reference sequence). The CDR3 length is 20 residues. The V segment lost 5 bases and the J segment 2 bases; nucleotides outside the gene matches: 17. The CDR3 loop reads CASSPKAGVVAGTGANVLTF. CDR3 nucleotides: TGTGCCAGCAGTCCCAAAGCGGGAGTAGTAGCGGGGACTGGGGCCAACGTCCTGACTTTC.

V usage is TRBV6-5 and J usage is TRBJ2-1, with 10 bases identical to TRBD2. This CDR3 is 14 amino acids long. Germline V gene lookup returns CDR1 MNHEY and CDR2 SVGAGI. Trimming at V came to 6 bases and at J to 4 bases, leaving 3 bases not matched to a gene. The DNA of the CDR3 is TGTGCCAGCAGAGCGGGGGGGAGATACAATGAGCAGTTCTTC. This sequence encodes CASRAGGRYNEQFF.

This clone was picked up a small number of times. The gene calls are TRBV11-2 and TRBJ2-2, with D perhaps given as TRBD1 or TRBD2 (6 bases each). Per germline, CDR1 SGHAT and CDR2 FQNNGV. The CDR3 length is 15 residues. With 8 bases removed from V and 6 bases from J, the gap between germline ends came to 19 bases. CDR3 sequence reads: CASQGYAGRAGELFF. CDR3 coding DNA: TGTGCCAGCCAGGGGTATGCGGGAAGGGCCGGGGAGCTGTTTTTT. The full variable domain, in which reference TRBV11-2 and TRBJ2-2 provide the parts outside the CDR3, is EAGVAQSPRYKIIEKRQSVAFWCNPISGHATLYWYQQILGQGPKLLIQFQNNGVVDDSQLPKDRFSAERLKGVDSTLKIQPAKLEDSAVYLCASQGYAGRAGELFFGEGSRLTVL.

The chain couples TRBV5-6 to TRBJ2-3; no clear D. CDR1 and CDR2 (germline): SGHDT, YYEEEE. This CDR3 spans 16 amino acids. Trimming took off 1 base at V and 0 bases at J, with 12 bases between the two ends. CDR3 in amino acids: CASSLWQETSTDTQYF. In DNA form, the CDR3 reads TGTGCCAGCAGCTTGTGGCAGGAGACTAGCACAGATACGCAGTATTTT.

The CDR3 DNA follows: TGTGCCAGCAGCGTAGACTTAGAAGGTGCAGATACGCAGTATTTT. Protein sequence: CASSVDLEGADTQYF. The chain employs TRBV9 and TRBJ2-3; the D is unclear. Germline lookup yields CDR1 SGDLS and CDR2 YYNGEE. V lost 0 bases and J 4 bases, leaving 12 bases between the germline ends. The length of the CDR3 is 15 residues.

The gene calls are TRBV11-2 and TRBJ1-4; D remains ambiguous. CDR1 is SGHAT, CDR2 FQNNGV, per germline. Trimming cost V 5 bases and J 5 bases, with 9 bases left between them. The CDR3 is made up of 13 amino acids. CDR3 DNA: TGTGCCAGCAGCACGTGGCGAAATGAAAAACTGTTTTTT. It encodes CASSTWRNEKLFF.

The V call is TRBV12-5, the J call TRBJ2-7; 11 nucleotides match TRBD1. Germline CDR1 is LGHNT and CDR2 is FRNRAP. The CDR3 sequence is 13 residues long. CDR3 sequence (DNA): TGTGCCCCCCTCGGACAGGGGGCATTCGAGCAGTACTTC. This gives the protein CAPLGQGAFEQYF.

The rearrangement uses TRBV12-3 or TRBV12-4 and TRBJ2-3; D gene uncertain. The CDR3 has 11 amino acids. V was trimmed by 6 bases and J by 7 bases, leaving 8 bases between them. The CDR3 spells CASSPGNTQYF. CDR3 nucleotides: TGTGCCAGCAGCCCCGGAAATACGCAGTATTTT.

The rearrangement joins TRBV5-4 to TRBJ2-7; D possibly corresponds to TRBD2 (6 bases). V lost 4 bases to trimming and J lost 4 bases, with 9 bases between them. The germline V gene has CDR1 SGHNT and CDR2 YYREEE (reference sequence). The CDR3 has 12 amino acids. This CDR3 reads CASSPGGYEQYF. CDR3 bases: TGTGCCAGCAGCCCCGGGGGTTACGAGCAGTACTTC. The entire variable domain, with the rest obtained from reference TRBV5-4 and TRBJ2-7, is as follows: ETGVTQSPTHLIKTRGQQVTLRCSSQSGHNTVSWYQQALGQGPQFIFQYYREEENGRGNFPPRFSGLQFPNYSSELNVNALELDDSALYLCASSPGGYEQYFGPGTRLTVT.

The rearrangement uses TRBV7-9 and TRBJ1-5; D gene uncertain. From germline, CDR1 is SEHNR and CDR2 FQNEAQ (reference sequence). With 4 bases removed from V and 7 bases from J, the gap between germline ends came to 8 bases. The CDR3 runs to 12 residues. CDR3 DNA: TGTGCCAGCAGCTCCGATCACCAGCCCCAGCATTTT. Protein: CASSSDHQPQHF.

On this clone: At one boundary the junction diverges from the germline segment, which might be a read error. The chain is built from TRBV5-4 and TRBJ2-7, with D possibly matching TRBD2 (7 bases). The CDR3 covers 16 residues. Looked up from germline, CDR1 is SGHNT and CDR2 is YYREEE (reference sequence). CDR3 in DNA: TGTGCCACCAGCTTGGGGACCACCCAAGGGGGGGACGAGCAGTACTTC. Translation gives CATSLGTTQGGDEQYF.

The chain recombines TRBV5-5 with TRBJ1-2; possibly TRBD1 for D (5 bases). The V gene lost 0 bases and the J gene lost 3 bases, with 15 bases spanning the gap. The CDR3 length is 16 residues. Germline V CDR1 and CDR2: SGHKS, YYEKEE (reference sequence). The CDR3 sequence: CASSLGGHNADYGYTF. DNA of the CDR3: TGTGCCAGCAGCTTGGGCGGACACAACGCCGACTATGGCTACACCTTC.

The rearrangement uses TRBV6-1 and TRBJ2-4, with a possible D match to TRBD2 (5 bases). Germline-derived CDR1 and CDR2 are MNHNS and SASEGT. CDR3 length equals 15 residues. The V and J ends lost 1 base and 4 bases respectively, with 11 bases between them. In DNA form, the CDR3 reads TGTGCCAGCAGTGAAGAAGGAGGACGTAAAAACATTCAGTACTTC. It encodes CASSEEGGRKNIQYF.

The rearrangement joins TRBV24-1 to TRBJ2-5; a weak D match, TRBD1 (6 bases). This CDR3 is 13 amino acids long. The germline V gene has CDR1 KGHDR and CDR2 SFDVKD. V lost 5 bases to trimming and J lost 4 bases, with 10 bases between them. The CDR3 DNA is TGTGCCACCAGTGGTGGGGGCCGAGAGACCCAGTACTTC. Its translation is CATSGGGRETQYF.

The chain combines TRBV5-1 with TRBJ1-2; D gene uncertain. Trimming took off 4 bases at V and 2 bases at J, with 3 bases between the two ends. The CDR3 is 11 amino acids. The germline V gene encodes CDR1 SGHRS and CDR2 YFSETQ. The CDR3 DNA follows: TGCGCCAGCAGCGAGAACTATGGCTACACCTTC. It translates to CASSENYGYTF.

V is TRBV28 and J is TRBJ2-1, with 14 bases lining up with TRBD2. The trim removed 5 bases at V and 7 bases at J, leaving 7 bases unmatched. Germline CDR1 MDHEN, CDR2 SYDVKM. The CDR3 has 16 amino acids. The DNA of the CDR3 is TGTGCCAGCAGTCCGCAATGGACTAGCGGGAGGAATGAGCAGTTCTTC. Translation: CASSPQWTSGRNEQFF.

The V gene is TRBV9, the J gene TRBJ1-2, with D perhaps TRBD1 (6 bases). Germline-derived CDR1 and CDR2 are SGDLS and YYNGEE. The V gene lost 4 bases and the J gene lost 8 bases, with 15 bases spanning the gap. The CDR3 has 13 residues. DNA for the CDR3: TGTGCCAGCAGCATAAAGACAGGTCGAGGCTACACCTTC. Translated, it gives CASSIKTGRGYTF.